What follows are 7 T cell receptor beta chains derived from one specimen sequenced in a study of blood T cell repertoires in COVID-19. Sequenced by immunoSEQ multiplex PCR; TCRdb stores in-frame clones only, minus some. The sample carries about 370,000 clones, 70% to 90% recorded once. The sequenced sample consisted of peripheral blood. The receptors originated from a woman aged 30 to 39 with COVID-19, enrolled during active disease.

J is TRBJ2-6 and V is TRBV9, with D possibly TRBD2 on 7 matching bases. This CDR3 region has 18 residues. V was cut by 3 bases and J by 0 bases, with 16 bases left in between. Per the germline V gene, CDR1 is SGDLS and CDR2 is YYNGEE. As DNA, the CDR3 is TGTGCCAGCAGCGCCCCGGGAGGACAGAGCTCTGGGGCCAACGTCCTGACTTTC. As protein: CASSAPGGQSSGANVLTF. The entire variable domain, with the rest obtained from reference TRBV9 and TRBJ2-6, is as follows: DSGVTQTPKHLITATGQRVTLRCSPRSGDLSVYWYQQSLDQGLQFLIQYYNGEERAKGNILERFSAQQFPDLHSELNLSSLELGDSALYFCASSAPGGQSSGANVLTFGAGSRLTVL.

The chain uses TRBV2 and TRBJ2-3; a weak D match, TRBD1 (6 bases). Germline CDR1 is SNHLY and CDR2 is FYNNEI. The V gene lost 6 bases and the J gene lost 6 bases, with 10 bases spanning the gap. The length of the CDR3 is 12 residues. The CDR3 DNA reads as TGTGCCAGCAGCACAGGGTGGGATACGCAGTATTTT. Translating gives CASSTGWDTQYF.

The chain employs TRBV25-1 and TRBJ1-5; D ambiguous. The CDR3 runs to 15 residues. Germline CDR1 is MGHDK and CDR2 is SYGVNS. V lost 4 bases, J lost 2 bases, and 12 bases lay in between. DNA for the CDR3: TGTGCCAGCAGTGCCTCCGCCGGGGGCAATCAGCCCCAGCATTTT. Protein product: CASSASAGGNQPQHF.

This clone was counted once. The rearrangement joins TRBV18 to TRBJ2-2; 9 bases match TRBD1. CDR3 length: 17 residues. J was trimmed by 5 bases and V by 6 bases; bases with no gene match: 13. The germline V gene has CDR1 KGHSH and CDR2 LQKENI. CDR3 bases: TGTGCCAGCTCCCCTTCTACTCCGGGACAGGGAACCGGGGAGCTGTTTTTT. Its protein is CASSPSTPGQGTGELFF.

V usage is TRBV11-3 and J usage is TRBJ2-7; TRBD1 aligns across 8 bases. Germline values: CDR1 SGHNT, CDR2 YENEEA. CDR3 length: 15 amino acids. The V segment lost 4 bases and the J segment 0 bases; nucleotides outside the gene matches: 5. DNA of the CDR3: TGTGCCAGCAGCTCAGGGACAGGAAGCTCCTACGAGCAGTACGTC. This sequence encodes CASSSGTGSSYEQYV.

The rearrangement joins TRBV11-2 to TRBJ2-5, with 10 bases lining up with TRBD2. CDR1 and CDR2 (germline): SGHAT, FQNNGV. The ends lost 4 bases at V and 5 bases at J; junction bases unmatched: 7. This CDR3 has 15 residues. The CDR3 region has the DNA TGTGCCAGCAGCTCAGACCTAGCGGGGGCGGAGACCCAGTACTTC. It encodes CASSSDLAGAETQYF.

This clone was observed once. One end of the junction fails to match germline, which may point to a read error. The rearrangement links TRBV7-7 to TRBJ2-1; 7 bases map to TRBD1. Germline V CDR1 and CDR2: SSHAT, FNYEAQ (reference sequence). This CDR3 contains 16 residues. CDR3 nucleotides: TGTGCTAGCAGCGCCACCGGGACAGCCTCCTACAATGAGCAGTTCTTC. Amino acid sequence: CASSATGTASYNEQFF.